The 16 T cell receptor beta chains below all came from one sample that was sequenced in a study of cytomegalovirus exposure and HLA in healthy donors. Sequencing was performed with immunoSEQ multiplex PCR; in TCRdb, only in-frame clones are kept and a portion is missing. Among fewer than 250,000 clones listed, approximately 87% were seen once. The sample comprised PBMCs. These receptors all come from a man aged 18-30 years in good health and CMV-seronegative.

The J gene is TRBJ2-7, the V gene TRBV6-1; D is uncertain. V lost 3 bases and J lost 4, with 7 bases in between. The CDR3 sequence is 12 residues long. Germline loops: CDR1 MNHNS, CDR2 SASEGT. CDR3 sequence reads: CASSEFQYEQYF. CDR3 sequence (DNA): TGTGCCAGCAGTGAGTTCCAGTACGAGCAGTACTTC.

The CDR3 coding sequence is TGTGCCATCAGTGAGTTCGGTAGCGGGGGGGCAGGCGGGGAGCTGTTTTTT. This gives the protein CAISEFGSGGAGGELFF. This rearrangement joins TRBV10-3 to TRBJ2-2; 11 nucleotides match TRBD2. This CDR3 comprises 17 residues. With V trimmed by 1 base and J by 7 bases, 8 bases remained unmatched. Germline V gene data show CDR1 as ENHRY and CDR2 as SYGVKD.

This rearrangement joins TRBV7-8 to TRBJ1-4, with TRBD1 matching over 10 bases. J lost 6 bases, V lost 5 bases, and 6 bases had no gene match. Germline CDR1 is SGHVS and CDR2 is FQNEAQ. The CDR3 is made up of 15 amino acids. The CDR3, as DNA: TGTGCCAGCAGCCCCTGGACAGGGGGAGATGAAAAACTGTTTTTT. Amino acids: CASSPWTGGDEKLFF. Full variable domain (missing parts from reference TRBV7-8 and TRBJ1-4): GAGVSQSPRYKVAKRGQDVALRCDPISGHVSLFWYQQALGQGPEFLTYFQNEAQLDKSGLPSDRFFAERPEGSVSTLKIQRTQQEDSAVYLCASSPWTGGDEKLFFGSGTQLSVL.

This clone came up once. The chain joins TRBV9 to TRBJ2-1; D is perhaps TRBD1 (6 bases). This CDR3 contains 16 residues. V was cut by 0 bases and J by 4 bases, with 14 bases left in between. Looked up from germline, CDR1 is SGDLS and CDR2 is YYNGEE. Here the CDR3 DNA reads TGTGCCAGCAGCGTAGTGGTGGGGGCGACTTACAATGAGCAGTTCTTC. Amino acid sequence: CASSVVVGATYNEQFF.

This clone was seen a few times. The chain is built from TRBV7-2 and TRBJ1-6; 8 bases match TRBD1. The CDR3 length is 15 residues. Germline values: CDR1 SGHTA, CDR2 FQGNSA. V dropped 5 bases and J dropped 10; count of bases not matched to a gene: 10. The CDR3 DNA reads TGTGCCAGCAGCCCCAACAGGGGGGAAGGGTCACCCCTCCACTTT. It codes for CASSPNRGEGSPLHF. Full variable domain (missing parts from reference TRBV7-2 and TRBJ1-6): GAGVSQSPSNKVTEKGKDVELRCDPISGHTALYWYRQSLGQGLEFLIYFQGNSAPDKSGLPSDRFSAERTGGSVSTLTIQRTQQEDSAVYLCASSPNRGEGSPLHFGNGTRLTVT.

The V call is TRBV5-1, the J call TRBJ1-6; 8 nucleotides match TRBD1. Germline-derived CDR1 and CDR2 are SGHRS and YFSETQ. CDR3 size: 15 residues. V dropped 3 bases and J dropped 6; count of bases not matched to a gene: 5. CDR3 sequence reads: CASSWGQAANSPLHF. DNA of the CDR3: TGCGCCAGCAGCTGGGGACAGGCGGCTAATTCACCCCTCCACTTT.

This chain uses TRBV5-5 with TRBJ1-5, with D possibly matching TRBD1 (6 bases). Per the germline V gene, CDR1 is SGHKS and CDR2 is YYEKEE (reference sequence). The CDR3 is 15 amino acids. V lost 2 bases and J lost 5, with 14 bases in between. The CDR3 nucleotides read TGTGCCAGCAGCTTAGCATCTCGGACAGATCAGCCCCAGCATTTT. This gives the protein CASSLASRTDQPQHF. The complete variable domain, with remaining parts taken from reference TRBV5-5 and TRBJ1-5, reads DAGVTQSPTHLIKTRGQQVTLRCSPISGHKSVSWYQQVLGQGPQFIFQYYEKEERGRGNFPDRFSARQFPNYSSELNVNALLLGDSALYLCASSLASRTDQPQHFGDGTRLSIL.

The J gene is TRBJ2-5, the V gene TRBV18, with 12 nucleotides matching TRBD1. Germline CDR1 is KGHSH and CDR2 is LQKENI. J was trimmed by 4 bases and V by 3 bases; bases with no gene match: 3. The CDR3 length is 15 residues. The CDR3 DNA follows: TGTGCCAGCTCACCTGGGACAGGGGGCGCAGAGACCCAGTACTTC. Its translation is CASSPGTGGAETQYF.

V is TRBV7-9 and J is TRBJ2-3; tentative D call: TRBD1 (5 bases). This CDR3 has 14 residues. Germline-derived CDR1 and CDR2 are SEHNR and FQNEAQ (reference sequence). Trimming left V 5 bases short and J 4 bases short, with 13 bases between. CDR3 nucleotides: TGTGCCAGCAGCACCTCGGACATATCAGATACGCAGTATTTT. Translation gives CASSTSDISDTQYF.

This clone showed up just once. The chain carries TRBV27 and TRBJ2-5; a possible D gene is TRBD1 (6 bases). CDR1 is MNHEY, CDR2 SMNVEV, per germline (reference sequence). Trimming pared 7 bases from V and 4 bases from J, leaving 10 bases between. The CDR3 is made up of 12 amino acids. The CDR3 here is CASKGQSETQYF. In nucleotides, the CDR3 is TGTGCCAGCAAAGGACAGTCAGAGACCCAGTACTTC.

V is TRBV15 and J is TRBJ2-6; D unresolved. V shed 1 base and J shed 0 bases, with 10 bases lying between them. The CDR3 contains 17 residues. The V gene's germline CDR1 is LNHNV and CDR2 YYDKDF (reference sequence). The CDR3 loop is CATSRGGMGSGANVLTF. In DNA, the CDR3 is TGTGCCACCAGCAGAGGAGGAATGGGCTCTGGGGCCAACGTCCTGACTTTC.

The genes are TRBV28 and TRBJ2-3, with TRBD1 identical over 12 bases. There are 15 residues in the CDR3. V shed 4 bases and J 6 bases; nucleotides not matched to a gene: 5. Germline CDR1 is MDHEN and CDR2 is SYDVKM. The chain's CDR3 is CASSSPGQGADTQYF. DNA for the CDR3: TGTGCCAGCAGTTCTCCGGGACAGGGGGCTGATACGCAGTATTTT.

The V call is TRBV11-2, the J call TRBJ2-5; TRBD1 matches 10 bases. The CDR3 has 14 residues. J gave up 4 bases and V 3 bases, and 2 bases lay outside the gene matches. Germline V CDR1 and CDR2: SGHAT, FQNNGV. The CDR3 sequence is CASSLGQGRETQYF. The CDR3, as DNA: TGTGCCAGCAGCTTGGGACAGGGGAGAGAGACCCAGTACTTC.

The chain couples TRBV21-1 to TRBJ2-7; the table's D call, TRBD2, has no DNA check behind it. TRBV21-1 is a documented pseudogene. This CDR3 spans 14 amino acids. The CDR3: CASRTREGPHEQYF. CDR3 nucleotide sequence: TGTGCCAGCAGGACGCGGGAGGGCCCCCACGAGCAGTACTTC.

The CDR3 loop is CASSFGGVQPQHF. CDR3 sequence (DNA): TGTGCCAGCAGTTTCGGCGGGGTACAGCCCCAGCATTTT. The V call is TRBV28, the J call TRBJ1-5; D unresolved. V shed 3 bases and J shed 7 bases, with 10 bases lying between them. This CDR3 comprises 13 residues. Germline CDR1 reads MDHEN; CDR2 reads SYDVKM.

The rearrangement links TRBV7-8 to TRBJ2-3; the D gene is possibly TRBD1 (5 bases). CDR1 is SGHVS, CDR2 FQNEAQ, per germline. V dropped 1 base and J dropped 8 bases, with 22 bases sitting between them. This CDR3 is 17 amino acids long. The CDR3 reads CASSLGRELYAIGTQYF. The CDR3 region has the DNA TGTGCCAGCAGCTTAGGCAGGGAACTATATGCTATCGGTACGCAGTATTTT.